The rows below give T cell receptor beta chains drawn from one sample of a study of shared clonotypes between healthy human individuals. Clones were sequenced by immunoSEQ multiplex PCR, and TCRdb holds only the in-frame ones, with some missing. The table records about 520,000 clones, 95% to 97% of them present only once. Sequencing was carried out using naive CD4+ T cells sorted from blood. The receptors shown here come from a woman under 40 in good health. Each CDR3 is given with its conserved first and last residue. Each record gives: CDR3 protein, CDR3 DNA, V gene, clone size, J gene, D gene. A D gene is named only where the DNA matches it firmly. Clone size is not always given. Where it is, it says once, few, many or a class for expanded clones.

CDR3: CASSRRLAGQETQYF
DNA: TGTGCCAGCAGCAGAAGACTAGCTGGACAAGAGACCCAGTACTTC
V: TRBV13
size: .
J: TRBJ2-5
D: TRBD2

CDR3: CASSSLAGSYEQYF
DNA: TGTGCCAGCAGCTCATTAGCGGGATCGTACGAGCAGTACTTC
V: TRBV11-2
size: .
J: TRBJ2-7
D: TRBD2

CDR3: CASSPGGLAGDNEQYF
DNA: TGTGCCAGCAGCCCTGGGGGACTAGCGGGAGACAACGAGCAGTACTTC
V: TRBV11-3
size: .
J: TRBJ2-7
D: TRBD2

CDR3: CASSSPRDRKSYNEQFF
DNA: TGTGCCAGCAGTTCGCCCCGGGACAGAAAGTCCTACAATGAGCAGTTCTTC
V: TRBV28
size: .
J: TRBJ2-1
D: TRBD1

CDR3: CASSLYRVGNEKLFF
DNA: TGTGCCAGCAGTTTATATCGGGTGGGGAATGAAAAACTGTTTTTT
V: TRBV27
size: .
J: TRBJ1-4
D: .

CDR3: CASSKWRVDYNQPQHF
DNA: TGTGCCAGTAGTAAATGGAGGGTGGATTACAATCAGCCCCAGCATTTT
V: TRBV19
size: .
J: TRBJ1-5
D: .

CDR3: CAHTPFLGNTIYF
DNA: TGTGCCCACACCCCGTTTCTCGGAAACACCATATATTTT
V: TRBV2
size: .
J: TRBJ1-3
D: .

CDR3: CASISTPPVNEQFF
DNA: TGTGCCAGCATCTCGACCCCGCCCGTAAATGAGCAGTTCTTC
V: TRBV6-1
size: .
J: TRBJ2-1
D: .

CDR3: CASSLWVAGVSYEQYF
DNA: TGTGCCAGCAGTTTATGGGTAGCGGGAGTGTCCTACGAGCAGTACTTC
V: TRBV27
size: .
J: TRBJ2-7
D: TRBD2

CDR3: CASSLSPVDKDTEAFF
DNA: TGCGCCAGCAGCTTGAGTCCGGTGGATAAAGACACTGAAGCTTTCTTT
V: TRBV5-1
size: .
J: TRBJ1-1
D: .

CDR3: CASSRTPGTEKLFF
DNA: TGTGCCAGCAGTCGAACACCAGGGACGGAAAAACTGTTTTTT
V: TRBV7-9
size: .
J: TRBJ1-4
D: .

CDR3: CASSPSAGLGDEQFF
DNA: TGTGCCAGCAGCCCATCAGCGGGGCTAGGCGATGAGCAGTTCTTC
V: TRBV9
size: once
J: TRBJ2-1
D: TRBD2

CDR3: CASSIRDRNEKLFF
DNA: TGCGCCAGCAGCATCCGGGACAGAAATGAAAAACTGTTTTTT
V: TRBV5-1
size: .
J: TRBJ1-4
D: TRBD1

CDR3: CASSGRGQQDSGNQETQYF
DNA: TGCGCCAGCAGCGGGAGGGGACAACAAGATAGCGGGAACCAAGAGACCCAGTACTTC
V: TRBV5-1
size: .
J: TRBJ2-5
D: TRBD2

CDR3: CASSMAGEKGDTQYF
DNA: TGTGCCAGCAGTATGGCGGGGGAGAAGGGGGATACGCAGTATTTT
V: TRBV5-4
size: .
J: TRBJ2-3
D: TRBD2

CDR3: CAWSPGLAGVYDEQYF
DNA: TGTGCCTGGAGTCCGGGACTAGCGGGAGTTTACGACGAGCAGTACTTC
V: TRBV30
size: .
J: TRBJ2-7
D: TRBD2

CDR3: CASGLGQGESSGNTIYF
DNA: TGCGCCAGCGGCCTCGGGCAGGGCGAGAGCTCTGGAAACACCATATATTTT
V: TRBV5-1
size: .
J: TRBJ1-3
D: .

CDR3: CASTGPPPAGELFF
DNA: TGTGCCAGCACTGGCCCACCCCCAGCCGGGGAGCTGTTTTTT
V: TRBV7-9
size: .
J: TRBJ2-2
D: .

CDR3: CASSLGSAPGQETQYF
DNA: TGTGCCAGCAGCTTGGGTAGCGCCCCGGGCCAAGAGACCCAGTACTTC
V: TRBV5-4
size: .
J: TRBJ2-5
D: .

CDR3: CASSIYGMTTNEKLFF
DNA: TGTGCCAGTAGTATTTACGGAATGACAACTAATGAAAAACTGTTTTTT
V: TRBV19
size: .
J: TRBJ1-4
D: .

CDR3: CASSLGPNLNIQYF
DNA: TGTGCCAGCAGCTTGGGGCCTAATTTGAACATTCAGTACTTC
V: TRBV7-2
size: .
J: TRBJ2-4
D: .

CDR3: CSVIPGLAYNEQFF
DNA: TGCAGCGTTATCCCGGGACTAGCGTACAATGAGCAGTTCTTC
V: TRBV29-1
size: .
J: TRBJ2-1
D: TRBD2

CDR3: CASSLAWSSTGELFF
DNA: TGTGCCAGCAGCTTAGCGTGGTCGAGCACCGGGGAGCTGTTTTTT
V: TRBV7-9
size: few
J: TRBJ2-2
D: .